The 15 T cell receptor beta chains in this list originate from one sample, sequenced in a study of T-cell memory formation after mild COVID-19. TCRdb called the 5' RACE reads again in MiXCR, with one record for every CDR3 protein. The sample records some 340,000 distinct CDR3 sequences, over 10% being singletons. Sequencing was done on a sample of PBMCs or a T cell subset sorted from them (not recorded which). Source of these receptors: a man between 18 and 29 years old who had mild COVID-19 (a few samples of this study predate the infection). Cell type and time point are not known.

A few counts support this clonotype. The rearrangement joins TRBV7-9 to TRBJ1-1, with D maybe TRBD1 (5 bases). This CDR3 is built from 19 residues. Germline CDR1 SEHNR, CDR2 FQNEAQ (reference sequence). V shed 2 bases and J shed 0 bases, with 22 bases lying between them. CDR3 sequence reads: CASSLSRLGPDFMNTEAFF. The CDR3 DNA follows: TGTGCCAGCAGCTTATCTAGGTTGGGGCCAGATTTCATGAACACTGAAGCTTTCTTT.

This chain connects TRBV20-1 to TRBJ2-5, with D tentatively TRBD2 (6 bases). Per germline, CDR1 DFQATT and CDR2 SNEGSKA (reference sequence). This CDR3 is built from 17 residues. Trimming left V 0 bases short and J 2 bases short, with 19 bases between. The CDR3 DNA follows: TGCAGTGCTAGAGATGCGTCCCCCGGGACTTATCAAGAGACCCAGTACTTC. The encoded protein is CSARDASPGTYQETQYF.

This clonotype was observed a few times. The genes are TRBV18 and TRBJ2-1; the match to TRBD2 covers 13 bases. Trimming took 5 bases from V and 6 from J; bases not matched to a gene: 10. The length of the CDR3 is 17 residues. Germline assignment: CDR1 KGHSH and CDR2 LQKENI. The CDR3 region is CASSSRLAGGRSNEQFF. The CDR3 nucleotides are TGTGCCAGCTCATCGAGACTAGCGGGGGGACGGAGCAATGAGCAGTTCTTC.

This clonotype has just a few counts. The chain joins TRBV5-1 to TRBJ2-5; D gene uncertain. The germline V gene has CDR1 SGHRS and CDR2 YFSETQ. The CDR3 spans 12 residues. With 4 bases removed from V and 4 bases from J, the gap between germline ends came to 8 bases. In DNA, the CDR3 is TGCGCCAGCAGCCGTAACCCAGAGACCCAGTACTTC. Translation gives CASSRNPETQYF.

The table lists this clonotype with a few counts. The chain carries TRBV12-3 or TRBV12-4 and TRBJ2-3, with D possibly matching TRBD1 (6 bases). The germline V and J ends were trimmed by 3 bases and 6 bases, with 16 bases remaining between them. The CDR3 length is 15 residues. The CDR3 is CASSFLPGDDDTQYF. DNA of the CDR3: TGTGCCAGCAGTTTTCTCCCAGGGGACGACGATACGCAGTATTTT.

This clonotype was counted a few times. The chain employs TRBV5-1 and TRBJ2-1; 10 bases match TRBD2. The CDR3 runs 15 residues. Trimming at V came to 2 bases and at J to 9 bases, leaving 8 bases not matched to a gene. From germline, CDR1 is SGHRS and CDR2 YFSETQ. The CDR3 reads CASSLAGGNDIEQFF. CDR3 nucleotide sequence: TGCGCCAGCAGCTTAGCGGGGGGGAACGATATTGAGCAGTTCTTC.

CDR3 bases: TGTGCCAGCAGCGTAGGGGTTAGTGAGCAGTTCTTC. Amino acid sequence: CASSVGVSEQFF. This rearrangement joins TRBV9 to TRBJ2-1; D call uncertain. V was cut by 0 bases and J by 9 bases, with 7 bases left in between. Germline CDR1 is SGDLS and CDR2 is YYNGEE. There are 12 residues in the CDR3.

V is TRBV7-2 and J is TRBJ1-1, with 7 bases aligning to TRBD1. Germline-derived CDR1 and CDR2 are SGHTA and FQGNSA. Germline trimming cut 6 bases from V and 4 bases from J; bases unmatched to any gene: 8. The CDR3 totals 14 residues. This CDR3 reads CASRTDRVSTEAFF. DNA of the CDR3: TGTGCCAGCAGAACCGACAGGGTGAGCACTGAAGCTTTCTTT.

This chain links TRBV6-2 or TRBV6-3 with TRBJ1-1, with D uncertain. V lost 5 bases to trimming and J lost 6 bases, with 19 bases between them. CDR3 length equals 15 residues. Germline lookup yields CDR1 MNHEY and CDR2 SVGEGT. The CDR3 coding sequence is TGTGCCAGCAGTCTCTTGGACGTTAACTTCGCTGAAGCTTTCTTT. Translating it yields CASSLLDVNFAEAFF.

This chain connects TRBV5-1 to TRBJ1-1, with D perhaps TRBD1 (5 bases). This CDR3 has 14 residues. Trimming removed 0 bases at V and 1 base at J, with 7 bases between. The V gene's germline CDR1 is SGHRS and CDR2 YFSETQ. CDR3 nucleotide sequence: TGCGCCAGCAGCTTGGAGGGGACGAACACTGAAGCTTTCTTT. Amino acid sequence: CASSLEGTNTEAFF. The variable domain in full, completed from reference TRBV5-1 and TRBJ1-1, reads KAGVTQTPRYLIKTRGQQVTLSCSPISGHRSVSWYQQTPGQGLQFLFEYFSETQRNKGNFPGRFSGRQFSNSRSEMNVSTLELGDSALYLCASSLEGTNTEAFFGQGTRLTVV.

CDR3 DNA sequence: TGTGCCATCAGTGACTGGTCGACTCAGGGCGCAAGTCAGCCCCAGCATTTT. It specifies CAISDWSTQGASQPQHF. The gene calls are TRBV10-3 and TRBJ1-5; TRBD1 might be the D (5 bases). This CDR3 contains 17 residues. V was clipped by 3 bases and J by 6 bases, with 21 bases between them. Germline V gene sequence: CDR1 ENHRY, CDR2 SYGVKD.

This clonotype was picked up many times. The CDR3 spells CASSLGISTAPGEKLFF. DNA for the CDR3: TGCGCCAGCAGCTTGGGTATCTCGACGGCTCCCGGGGAAAAACTGTTTTTT. This sequence joins TRBV5-1 and TRBJ1-4, with D unclear. V dropped 0 bases and J dropped 8 bases, with 20 bases sitting between them. The CDR3 has 17 amino acids. CDR1 and CDR2 (germline): SGHRS, YFSETQ. The full variable domain, its missing parts supplied by reference TRBV5-1 and TRBJ1-4, is KAGVTQTPRYLIKTRGQQVTLSCSPISGHRSVSWYQQTPGQGLQFLFEYFSETQRNKGNFPGRFSGRQFSNSRSEMNVSTLELGDSALYLCASSLGISTAPGEKLFFGSGTQLSVL.

A few counts support this clonotype. The V call is TRBV9, the J call TRBJ2-3; weak D call: TRBD2 (5 bases). V was shortened by 0 bases and J by 1 base, with 12 bases between the two germline ends. Germline CDR1 SGDLS, CDR2 YYNGEE. This CDR3 comprises 16 residues. The CDR3 nucleotides read TGTGCCAGCAGCGTAGGGCCTAGCTACGGCACAGATACGCAGTATTTT. Translating gives CASSVGPSYGTDTQYF.

This chain joins TRBV6-5 and TRBJ2-2; 7 bases map to TRBD2. This CDR3 comprises 17 residues. V was clipped by 6 bases and J by 1 base; unmatched bases: 11. In germline, CDR1 is MNHEY, CDR2 SVGAGI. CDR3 sequence (DNA): TGTGCCAGCAGACACGTTGGGGGGGTTTTGAACACCGGGGAGCTGTTTTTT. Its translation is CASRHVGGVLNTGELFF.

This clonotype appeared many times. The V and J genes are TRBV18 and TRBJ2-3; unclear D gene. Per germline, CDR1 KGHSH and CDR2 LQKENI. This CDR3 region has 14 residues. V was shortened by 1 base and J by 0 bases, with 5 bases between the two germline ends. The CDR3 DNA reads TGTGCCAGCTCACCACAGGTCAGCACAGATACGCAGTATTTT. Its protein product is CASSPQVSTDTQYF. Looking up the rest from reference TRBV18 and TRBJ2-3 gives the full variable domain: NAGVMQNPRHLVRRRGQEARLRCSPMKGHSHVYWYRQLPEEGLKFMVYLQKENIIDESGMPKERFSAEFPKEGPSILRIQQVVRGDSAAYFCASSPQVSTDTQYFGPGTRLTVL.